These 16 T cell receptor beta chains were all obtained from the same sample, sequenced in a study of cytomegalovirus exposure and HLA in healthy donors. It was with 60 Vbeta and 13 Jbeta primers that the PCR ran. Profiling relied on immunoSEQ multiplex PCR, and the TCRdb table lists in-frame clones only, not all of them. The table records 200,000 to 250,000 clones, 75% to 85% of them present only once. The specimen sequenced was PBMCs. The source of these receptors is a woman aged 55-75 years in good health and CMV-seropositive.

The chain carries TRBV9 and TRBJ2-3; 14 bases are shared with TRBD2. The CDR3 runs to 16 residues. After removal of 4 bases from V and 6 bases from J, the junction contained 7 bases not matched to a gene. Germline V gives CDR1 SGDLS, CDR2 YYNGEE. CDR3 DNA: TGTGCCAGCAGCCTGGGGACTAGCGGGAGCGCGGATACGCAGTATTTT. Protein product: CASSLGTSGSADTQYF.

The chain recombines TRBV5-4 with TRBJ2-1; 11 bases fit TRBD2. Germline V gene sequence: CDR1 SGHNT, CDR2 YYREEE (reference sequence). The CDR3 runs to 18 residues. Trimming removed 4 bases from V and 0 bases from J; junction bases left unmatched: 9. CDR3 coding DNA: TGTGCCAGCAGCGGACCCGGGACTAGCGGAGTCTCCTACAATGAGCAGTTCTTC. Protein product: CASSGPGTSGVSYNEQFF.

The rearrangement links TRBV7-2 to TRBJ2-7; no clear D. The CDR3 sequence is 15 residues long. Trimming stripped 5 bases from V and 3 bases from J, with 17 bases between. Germline V CDR1 and CDR2: SGHTA, FQGNSA. The CDR3 sequence: CASSPRISSGYEQYF. CDR3 in DNA: TGTGCCAGCAGCCCCCGAATCAGTTCGGGCTACGAGCAGTACTTC. The whole variable domain, filled in from reference TRBV7-2 and TRBJ2-7, reads GAGVSQSPSNKVTEKGKDVELRCDPISGHTALYWYRQSLGQGLEFLIYFQGNSAPDKSGLPSDRFSAERTGGSVSTLTIQRTQQEDSAVYLCASSPRISSGYEQYFGPGTRLTVT.

The chain recombines TRBV18 with TRBJ2-1; TRBD2 matches 12 bases. This CDR3 is built from 15 residues. Per the germline V gene, CDR1 is KGHSH and CDR2 is LQKENI. The J segment lost 7 bases and the V segment lost 6 bases, leaving 7 bases of the junction unmatched. CDR3 bases: TGTGCCAGCTCCCCTAGACTAGCGGGAGCTAATGAGCAGTTCTTC. Protein: CASSPRLAGANEQFF.

The J gene is TRBJ2-1, the V gene TRBV7-9, with D possibly matching TRBD2 (6 bases). The length of the CDR3 is 11 residues. Looked up from germline, CDR1 is SEHNR and CDR2 is FQNEAQ (reference sequence). Trimming left V 2 bases short and J 10 bases short, with 6 bases between. CDR3 region: CASSLLAEQFF. CDR3 bases: TGTGCCAGCAGCTTACTAGCGGAGCAGTTCTTC.

The CDR3 coding sequence is TGTGCCAGCAGCCACCCCGGGACAGGGGGCGCCGAGCAGTACTTC. Protein: CASSHPGTGGAEQYF. The chain recombines TRBV14 with TRBJ2-7, with 12 bases identical to TRBD1. Trimming at V came to 3 bases and at J to 6 bases, leaving 6 bases not matched to a gene. This CDR3 comprises 15 residues. In germline, CDR1 is SGHDN, CDR2 FVKESK.

This sequence joins TRBV18 and TRBJ2-3; D uncertain. The V gene's germline CDR1 is KGHSH and CDR2 LQKENI. This CDR3 region has 14 residues. Deletions cut 0 bases from V and 5 bases from J, with 9 bases between. The CDR3 region is CASSPPPHGDTQYF. The DNA of the CDR3 is TGTGCCAGCTCACCACCCCCACATGGAGATACGCAGTATTTT.

The rearrangement uses TRBV18 and TRBJ1-1, with 8 bases fitting TRBD1. J lost 6 bases, V lost 3 bases, and 6 bases had no gene match. Germline V gene data show CDR1 as KGHSH and CDR2 as LQKENI. CDR3 size: 14 residues. The CDR3 reads CASSPMDRDAEAFF. The CDR3 bases are TGTGCCAGCTCACCTATGGACAGGGACGCTGAAGCTTTCTTT.

The CDR3 sequence: CASSQDGSPGVNTEAFF. The CDR3 DNA follows: TGCGCCAGCAGCCAAGATGGGTCCCCGGGGGTGAACACTGAAGCTTTCTTT. This sequence joins TRBV4-3 and TRBJ1-1; D is perhaps TRBD1 (5 bases). There are 17 residues in the CDR3. CDR1 and CDR2 from the germline V gene are LGHNA and YSLEER. V was shortened by 0 bases and J by 0 bases, with 14 bases between the two germline ends.

V gene TRBV7-7 combines with J gene TRBJ2-3; D ambiguous. There are 13 residues in the CDR3. The V end was cut by 5 bases, the J end by 3 bases, with 9 bases between. Per germline, CDR1 SSHAT and CDR2 FNYEAQ (reference sequence). The CDR3 spells CASSPQSTDTQYF. As DNA, the CDR3 is TGTGCCAGCAGCCCACAGAGTACAGATACGCAGTATTTT.

The chain combines TRBV2 with TRBJ2-3, with a possible D match to TRBD2 (6 bases). The CDR3 totals 14 residues. V lost 7 bases, J lost 0 bases, and 11 bases lay in between. In germline, CDR1 is SNHLY, CDR2 FYNNEI. This CDR3 reads CASKGRGSTDTQYF. The CDR3 region has the DNA TGTGCCAGCAAGGGGCGGGGTAGCACAGATACGCAGTATTTT.

Worth noting for this clone: One junction end disagrees with the germline gene, perhaps due to a read error. The rearrangement links TRBV7-9 to TRBJ2-7, with 7 bases that match TRBD1. Per germline, CDR1 SEHNR and CDR2 FQNEAQ (reference sequence). The CDR3 is 14 amino acids. CDR3 region: CSSSSWDSPYEQYF. The CDR3 region has the DNA TGTTCCAGCAGCAGTTGGGACAGTCCCTACGAGCAGTACTTC.

CDR3 coding DNA: TGTGCCAGCACCCCTAGCCGGCTCTATCAGCCCCAGCATTTT. This translates into CASTPSRLYQPQHF. The chain couples TRBV6-1 to TRBJ1-5; D is uncertain. The V gene's germline CDR1 is MNHNS and CDR2 SASEGT. V was cut by 7 bases and J by 5 bases, with 15 bases left in between. This CDR3 comprises 14 residues.

V is TRBV5-8 and J is TRBJ1-5, with a possible D match to TRBD1 (5 bases). Trimming removed 1 base at V and 0 bases at J, with 17 bases between. Germline CDR1 and CDR2: SGHTS and YDEGEE. CDR3 length: 18 residues. CDR3 amino acids: CASSLNRDSGYSNQPQHF. The DNA for the CDR3 is TGTGCCAGCAGCTTGAACCGGGACTCAGGATATAGCAATCAGCCCCAGCATTTT.

The chain joins TRBV9 to TRBJ1-1; D unclear. The V gene's germline CDR1 is SGDLS and CDR2 YYNGEE. The length of the CDR3 is 14 residues. Trimming cost V 1 base and J 1 base, with 8 bases left between them. The CDR3 here is CASSVLYRNTEAFF. DNA of the CDR3: TGTGCCAGCAGCGTATTATACAGGAACACTGAAGCTTTCTTT.

This chain joins TRBV7-9 and TRBJ2-7; 11 nucleotides align to TRBD2. Unmatched junction bases numbered 6, after V lost 3 bases and J lost 5 bases. The length of the CDR3 is 15 residues. In germline, CDR1 is SEHNR, CDR2 FQNEAQ (reference sequence). The CDR3 reads CASSLRLAGLNEQYF. CDR3 bases: TGTGCCAGCAGCTTGCGACTAGCGGGGCTAAACGAGCAGTACTTC.